Listed below are T cell receptor beta chains from one sample, sequenced in a study of cytomegalovirus exposure and HLA in healthy donors. Assay used: immunoSEQ multiplex PCR; TCRdb lists only in-frame clones, some missing. The table includes over 150,000 clones, 80% to 85% detected once. The sequencing input was PBMCs. The receptors stem from a human donor in good health. CDR3s include the opening cysteine and the closing phenylalanine or tryptophan. The D gene is left open where the match is weak. Size is omitted from some rows. Given values are once, few, many or a class for expanded clones.

clone_size	v_call	d_call	j_call	cdr3_nt	cdr3_aa
.	TRBV9	TRBD1	TRBJ1-1	TGTGCCAGCAACCCGGGACAGGGCTTCATGAACACTGAAGCTTTCTTT	CASNPGQGFMNTEAFF
.	TRBV5-1	TRBD1	TRBJ2-3	TGCGCCAGCAGCTTCCGGGACAGGGGAGGCACAGATACGCAGTATTTT	CASSFRDRGGTDTQYF
.	TRBV19	TRBD1	TRBJ1-5	TGTGCCAGTAGTAAAGGGACAGGGGATAGCAATCAGCCCCAGCATTTT	CASSKGTGDSNQPQHF
once	TRBV21-1	.	TRBJ1-1	TGTGCCAGCAGCTCCCCGACAGGGGCCAGAAGGGGGAACACTGAAGCTTTCTTT	CASSSPTGARRGNTEAFF
once	TRBV9	.	TRBJ2-7	TGTGCCAGCAGCGTACTAACGGGGGAGCAGTACTTC	CASSVLTGEQYF
.	TRBV12-5	TRBD1	TRBJ2-5	TGTGCTAGTGGTTGGAGGACAGGAGTCCAAAACCAAGAGACCCAGTACTTC	CASGWRTGVQNQETQYF
.	TRBV5-8	TRBD2	TRBJ2-1	TGTGCCAGCAGCTTCTGGGGGGGCTCCTACAATGAGCAGTTCTTC	CASSFWGGSYNEQFF
once	TRBV4-1	TRBD2	TRBJ2-7	TGCGCCAGCAGCCATCGACTAGCGGGGGGATACGAGCAGTACTTC	CASSHRLAGGYEQYF
.	TRBV7-2	TRBD1	TRBJ1-1	TGTGCCAGCAGCCCTTGGACAGGGGTGTCGAACACTGAAGCTTTCTTT	CASSPWTGVSNTEAFF
.	TRBV20-1	.	TRBJ2-5	TGCAGTTGGAGGGAAGAGACCCAGTACTTC	CSWREETQYF
.	TRBV7-9	.	TRBJ1-1	TGTGCCAGCAGCCCCTCCGGGGGATTTCAGAACACTGAAGCTTTCTTT	CASSPSGGFQNTEAFF
.	TRBV4-3	TRBD1	TRBJ1-2	TGCGCCAGCAGCCAGGGACAGGGAATTCACTATGGCTACACCTTC	CASSQGQGIHYGYTF
.	TRBV6-1	.	TRBJ2-7	TGTGCCACCATAACAGGGAACTACGAGCAGTACTTC	CATITGNYEQYF
.	TRBV14	TRBD1	TRBJ2-7	TGTGCCAGCAGCCAAGCAGGGGGTTACAACGAGCAGTACTTC	CASSQAGGYNEQYF
.	TRBV6-1	.	TRBJ1-1	TGTGCCAGCCGCAGGGATTACACTGAAGCTTTCTTT	CASRRDYTEAFF
.	TRBV7-9	TRBD1	TRBJ2-3	TGTGCCAGCAGCTTCAGGGACAGCTACTACGCGGATTTT	CASSFRDSYYADF
.	TRBV7-2	TRBD2	TRBJ2-1	TGTGCCAGCAGCCTAAGGACTAGCGGGGGCAAAGCCTACAATGAGCAGTTCTTC	CASSLRTSGGKAYNEQFF
.	TRBV9	TRBD1	TRBJ2-7	TGTGCCAGCAGCCCGTGGAGACAGGGGGCCTACGAGCAGTACTTC	CASSPWRQGAYEQYF
once	TRBV4-3	.	TRBJ2-1	TGCGCCAGCAGCCAAGGGAGTACTAGCCGGGGGGCTGAGCAGTTCTTC	CASSQGSTSRGAEQFF
.	TRBV5-8	TRBD1	TRBJ1-1	TGTGCCAGCAGCTTGAGGGGCAGGGGGCTGGCCACTGAAGCTTTCTTT	CASSLRGRGLATEAFF
once	TRBV6-6	TRBD2	TRBJ2-3	TGTGCCAGCAGATTTAGCGGGGGTGGCACAGATACGCAGTATTTT	CASRFSGGGTDTQYF
.	TRBV15	.	TRBJ2-7	TGTGCCACCAGCAGAGGTCTAGCCTACGAGCAGTACTTC	CATSRGLAYEQYF